Detailed here is one T cell receptor (beta chain). The data are from a study of cytomegalovirus exposure and HLA in healthy donors. Primers for the PCR totalled 60 Vbeta and 13 Jbeta. Per the original methods: A later analysis counted 65 million to 90 million unique TCR beta chains, 10 million to 12 million shared. Assay used: immunoSEQ multiplex PCR; TCRdb lists only in-frame clones, some missing. V and J calls plus clone size are reproduced from that table; the DNA served to infer D and trimming. The specimen's table records 100,000 to 150,000 clones. CDR1 and CDR2 from the germline V gene are MNHEY and SMNVEV (reference sequence). The ends were cut back, 3 bases at V and 4 bases at J, with 10 bases in the middle. This CDR3 has 14 amino acids.

The sequence was collected from a woman aged 40 to 50 in good health and CMV-seropositive. Material: PBMCs. This chain uses TRBV27 with TRBJ1-5; unclear D gene. The CDR3 sequence: CASSLLRENQPQHF. The CDR3 bases are TGTGCCAGCAGTTTGTTGAGGGAGAATCAGCCCCAGCATTTT.